These 14 T cell receptor beta chains were all obtained from the same sample, sequenced in a study of OX40 agonist ivuxolimab in advanced cancers. Libraries were prepared by immunoSEQ multiplex PCR; TCRdb keeps only in-frame clonotypes and omits some of them. The sample holds around 56,000 clones, around 83% seen once. This sample comprised CD4+ or CD8+ T cells sorted from blood, obtained in a trial of the OX40 agonist ivuxolimab. These receptors all stem from an adult with an advanced solid tumor such as melanoma, head and neck, liver or kidney cancer.

The chain recombines TRBV11-1 with TRBJ2-3; perhaps D is TRBD1 or TRBD2 (5 bases each). CDR3 length equals 15 residues. The ends were cut back, 3 bases at V and 2 bases at J, with 12 bases in the middle. Germline CDR1 SGHAT, CDR2 FQDESV (reference sequence). Written as DNA, the CDR3 is TGTGCCAGCAGCTTCGGGGCTGGGCCCACAGATACGCAGTATTTT. It codes for CASSFGAGPTDTQYF.

The sample holds one count of this clone. V and J are TRBV7-8 and TRBJ2-7; TRBD1 matches at 7 bases. The V segment lost 5 bases and the J segment 5 bases; nucleotides outside the gene matches: 0. This CDR3 region has 11 residues. The V gene's germline CDR1 is SGHVS and CDR2 FQNEAQ. In DNA, the CDR3 is TGTGCCAGCAGCCAGGGGGACGAGCAGTACTTC. Its translation: CASSQGDEQYF.

The chain has TRBV5-1 and TRBJ2-1; 11 positions match TRBD2. Germline V CDR1 and CDR2: SGHRS, YFSETQ. The CDR3 loop spans 16 amino acids. The junction had 8 bases not matched to a gene; V was cut back by 0 bases and J by 9 bases. The CDR3 spells CASSLGVGLAGGEQFF. The CDR3 region has the DNA TGCGCCAGCAGCTTGGGTGTGGGGCTAGCGGGAGGTGAGCAGTTCTTC.

The chain recombines TRBV7-2 with TRBJ1-2; D call uncertain. The CDR3 extends over 12 amino acids. V was cut by 6 bases and J by 5 bases, with 10 bases left in between. CDR1 and CDR2 (germline): SGHTA, FQGNSA. The CDR3: CASRPVGYGYTF. Written as DNA, the CDR3 is TGTGCCAGCAGACCCGTGGGGTATGGCTACACCTTC.

This chain joins TRBV6-6 and TRBJ2-7; 9 bases line up with TRBD2. This CDR3 is built from 16 residues. The germline gives CDR1 MNHNY, CDR2 SVGAGI (reference sequence). The V gene end was trimmed by 6 bases and the J gene end by 2 bases; junction bases not matched to a gene: 11. CDR3 loop: CASSQGTSPSAYEQYF. CDR3 sequence (DNA): TGTGCCAGCAGCCAAGGGACTAGCCCTAGTGCCTACGAGCAGTACTTC.

The chain joins TRBV7-3 to TRBJ1-1, with TRBD1 matching 7 bases. V lost 5 bases to trimming and J lost 3 bases; unmatched junction nucleotides: 3. This CDR3 spans 13 amino acids. In germline, CDR1 is SGHTA, CDR2 FQGTGA. DNA of the CDR3: TGTGCCAGCAGCCGAGACAGGGACACTGAAGCTTTCTTT. This gives the protein CASSRDRDTEAFF.

The chain has TRBV7-6 and TRBJ2-7, with TRBD2 matching 10 bases. Germline loops: CDR1 SGHVS, CDR2 FNYEAQ. Trimming took 5 bases from V and 3 from J; bases not matched to a gene: 7. CDR3 size: 15 residues. The CDR3 bases are TGTGCCAGCAGCCCACGACTAGCGGGCCTCTACGAGCAGTACTTC. Encoded protein: CASSPRLAGLYEQYF.

In nucleotides, the CDR3 is TGTGCCAGTAGTATGAGGGACAGGGGCTACGAGCAGTACTTC. Its protein is CASSMRDRGYEQYF. This chain links TRBV19 with TRBJ2-5; 10 bases line up with TRBD1. The end of the DNA is better explained by TRBJ2-7, so the J call may be wrong. This CDR3 is 14 amino acids long. Germline-derived CDR1 and CDR2 are LNHDA and SQIVND (reference sequence).

The V and J genes are TRBV2 and TRBJ2-5; 8 nucleotides agree with TRBD2. The CDR3 sequence is 14 residues long. With 3 bases clipped from V and 5 bases from J, the junction kept 5 bases outside the gene matches. Germline V lookup: CDR1 SNHLY, CDR2 FYNNEI. CDR3 loop: CASSDSAGVETQYF. CDR3 nucleotide sequence: TGTGCCAGCAGTGATTCAGCGGGAGTTGAGACCCAGTACTTC.

The gene calls are TRBV5-1 and TRBJ1-2; D remains ambiguous. The CDR3 consists of 15 residues. Trimming left V 0 bases short and J 0 bases short, with 9 bases between. Germline values: CDR1 SGHRS, CDR2 YFSETQ. DNA of the CDR3: TGCGCCAGCAGCTTGGTTCTGGGAGCTAACTATGGCTACACCTTC. As protein: CASSLVLGANYGYTF.

This sequence joins TRBV6-1 and TRBJ1-1; 8 bases are a match to TRBD1. The CDR3 is 12 amino acids. Trimming took 5 bases from V and 10 from J; bases not matched to a gene: 6. Looked up from germline, CDR1 is MNHNS and CDR2 is SASEGT. In DNA, the CDR3 is TGTGCCAGCAGTCTTGGACAGGGTGTAGCTTTCTTT. Translated: CASSLGQGVAFF.

The chain links TRBV6-1 to TRBJ2-1, with D perhaps given as TRBD1 or TRBD2 (5 bases each). The germline CDR1 and CDR2 sequences are MNHNS and SASEGT. Trimming pared 8 bases from V and 3 bases from J, leaving 5 bases between. The CDR3 covers 11 residues. CDR3 nucleotides: TGTGCCAGCGGGGGCTACAATGAGCAGTTCTTC. This translates into CASGGYNEQFF.

V and J are TRBV11-3 and TRBJ2-1, with 9 bases aligning to TRBD1. In germline, CDR1 is SGHNT, CDR2 YENEEA. This CDR3 region has 13 residues. J gave up 9 bases and V 5 bases, and 5 bases lay outside the gene matches. CDR3 DNA sequence: TGTGCCAGCAGCATACAGGGGGCTCTTGAGCAGTTCTTC. Protein sequence: CASSIQGALEQFF. Drawing the rest from reference TRBV11-3 and TRBJ2-1, the complete variable domain is EAGVVQSPRYKIIEKKQPVAFWCNPISGHNTLYWYLQNLGQGPELLIRYENEEAVDDSQLPKDRFSAERLKGVDSTLKIQPAELGDSAVYLCASSIQGALEQFFGPGTRLTVL.

This clone was counted a single time. The genes are TRBV5-4 and TRBJ2-1; TRBD2 might be the D (6 bases). The germline gives CDR1 SGHNT, CDR2 YYREEE (reference sequence). V was clipped by 5 bases and J by 3 bases, with 12 bases between them. CDR3 size: 14 residues. The CDR3 spells CASRSFGGYNEQFF. The CDR3 DNA follows: TGTGCCAGCAGATCGTTCGGGGGCTACAATGAGCAGTTCTTC.